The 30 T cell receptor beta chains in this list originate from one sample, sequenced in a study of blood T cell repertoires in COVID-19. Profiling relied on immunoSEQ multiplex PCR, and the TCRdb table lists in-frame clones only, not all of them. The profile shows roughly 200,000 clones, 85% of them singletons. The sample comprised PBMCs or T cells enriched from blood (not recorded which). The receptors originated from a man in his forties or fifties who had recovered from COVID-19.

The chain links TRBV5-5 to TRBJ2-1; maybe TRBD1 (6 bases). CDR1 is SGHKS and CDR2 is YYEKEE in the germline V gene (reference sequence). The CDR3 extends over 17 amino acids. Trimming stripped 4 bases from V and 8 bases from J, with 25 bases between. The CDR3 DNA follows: TGTGCCAGCAGCCGACAAACAGCCGGACGAGAGGGGGATGAGCAGTTCTTC. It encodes CASSRQTAGREGDEQFF.

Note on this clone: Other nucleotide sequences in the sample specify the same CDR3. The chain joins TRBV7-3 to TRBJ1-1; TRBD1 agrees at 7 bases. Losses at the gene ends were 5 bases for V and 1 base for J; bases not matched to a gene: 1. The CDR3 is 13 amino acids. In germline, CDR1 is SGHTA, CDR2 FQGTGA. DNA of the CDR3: TGTGCCAGCAGCCGACAGGGGAACACTGAAGCTTTCTTT. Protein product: CASSRQGNTEAFF.

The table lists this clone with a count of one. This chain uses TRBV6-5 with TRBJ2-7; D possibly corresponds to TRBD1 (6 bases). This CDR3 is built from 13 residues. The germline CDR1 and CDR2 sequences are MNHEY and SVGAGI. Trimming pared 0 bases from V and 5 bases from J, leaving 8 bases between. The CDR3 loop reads CASSYSSGDEQYF. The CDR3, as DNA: TGTGCCAGCAGTTACTCGTCAGGGGACGAGCAGTACTTC.

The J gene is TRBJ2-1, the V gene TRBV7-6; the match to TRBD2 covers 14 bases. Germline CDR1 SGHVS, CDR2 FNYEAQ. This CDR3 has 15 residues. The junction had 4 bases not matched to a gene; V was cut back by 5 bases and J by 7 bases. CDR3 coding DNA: TGTGCCAGCAGCGAGACTAGCGGGAGGGGGAATGAGCAGTTCTTC. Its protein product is CASSETSGRGNEQFF.

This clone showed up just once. CDR3 amino acids: CASSALGASGLVNEQFF. The CDR3 DNA is TGTGCCAGCAGCGCGTTGGGGGCTAGCGGTCTGGTCAATGAGCAGTTCTTC. This chain links TRBV9 with TRBJ2-1, with D possibly matching TRBD2 (7 bases). This CDR3 comprises 17 residues. V gave up 3 bases and J gave up 6 bases, with 22 bases separating them. Per germline, CDR1 SGDLS and CDR2 YYNGEE.

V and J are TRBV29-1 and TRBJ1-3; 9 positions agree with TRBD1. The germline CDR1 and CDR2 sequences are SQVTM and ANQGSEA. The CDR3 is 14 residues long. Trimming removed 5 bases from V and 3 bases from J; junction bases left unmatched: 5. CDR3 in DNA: TGCAGCGTTTCGGGACAGGGTTATGGAAACACCATATATTTT. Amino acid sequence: CSVSGQGYGNTIYF. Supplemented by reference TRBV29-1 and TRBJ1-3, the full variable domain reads SAVISQKPSRDICQRGTSLTIQCQVDSQVTMMFWYRQQPGQSLTLIATANQGSEATYESGFVIDKFPISRPNLTFSTLTVSNMSPEDSSIYLCSVSGQGYGNTIYFGEGSWLTVV.

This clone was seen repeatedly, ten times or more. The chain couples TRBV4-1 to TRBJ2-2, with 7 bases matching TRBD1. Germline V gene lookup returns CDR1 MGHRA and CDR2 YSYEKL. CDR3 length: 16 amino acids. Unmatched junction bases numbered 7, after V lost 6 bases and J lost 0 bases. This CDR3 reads CASRNNRGANTGELFF. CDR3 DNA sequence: TGCGCCAGCAGAAATAACAGGGGCGCGAACACCGGGGAGCTGTTTTTT.

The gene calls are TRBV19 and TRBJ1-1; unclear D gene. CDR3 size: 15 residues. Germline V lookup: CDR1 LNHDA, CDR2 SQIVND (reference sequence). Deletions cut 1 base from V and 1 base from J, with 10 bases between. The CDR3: CASSIAEGRNTEAFF. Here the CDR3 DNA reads TGTGCCAGTAGTATAGCAGAGGGCCGGAACACTGAAGCTTTCTTT.

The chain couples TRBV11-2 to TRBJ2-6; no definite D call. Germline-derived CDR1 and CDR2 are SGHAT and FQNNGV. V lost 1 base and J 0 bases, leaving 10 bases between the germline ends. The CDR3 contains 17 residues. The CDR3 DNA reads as TGTGCCAGCAGCTTAGCGCAGGCGTTCTCTGGGGCCAACGTCCTGACTTTC. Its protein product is CASSLAQAFSGANVLTF. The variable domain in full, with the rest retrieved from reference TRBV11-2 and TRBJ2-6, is EAGVAQSPRYKIIEKRQSVAFWCNPISGHATLYWYQQILGQGPKLLIQFQNNGVVDDSQLPKDRFSAERLKGVDSTLKIQPAKLEDSAVYLCASSLAQAFSGANVLTFGAGSRLTVL.

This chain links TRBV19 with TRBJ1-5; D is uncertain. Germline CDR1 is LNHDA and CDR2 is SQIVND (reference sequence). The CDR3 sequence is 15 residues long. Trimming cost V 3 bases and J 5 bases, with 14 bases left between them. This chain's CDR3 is CASSIRRGGYQPQHF. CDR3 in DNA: TGTGCCAGTAGTATCCGCCGGGGAGGTTATCAGCCCCAGCATTTT.

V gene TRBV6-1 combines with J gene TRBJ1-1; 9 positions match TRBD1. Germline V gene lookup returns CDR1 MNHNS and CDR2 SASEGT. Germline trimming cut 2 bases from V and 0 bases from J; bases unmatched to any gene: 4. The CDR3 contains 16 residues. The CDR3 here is CASSESGQGMNTEAFF. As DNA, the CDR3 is TGTGCCAGCAGTGAATCCGGACAGGGGATGAACACTGAAGCTTTCTTT.

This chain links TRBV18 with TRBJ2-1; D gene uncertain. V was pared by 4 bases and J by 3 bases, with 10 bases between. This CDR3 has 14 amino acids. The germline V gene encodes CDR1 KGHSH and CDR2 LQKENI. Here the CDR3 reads CASSLAGRYNEQFF. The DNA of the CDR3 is TGTGCCAGCTCACTGGCAGGTCGCTACAATGAGCAGTTCTTC.

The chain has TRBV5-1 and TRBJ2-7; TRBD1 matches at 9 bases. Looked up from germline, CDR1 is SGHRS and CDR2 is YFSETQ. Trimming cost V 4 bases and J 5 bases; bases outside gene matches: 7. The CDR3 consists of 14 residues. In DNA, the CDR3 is TGCGCCAGCAGCAGAAGGACAGGGGTAAACGAGCAGTACTTC. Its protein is CASSRRTGVNEQYF.

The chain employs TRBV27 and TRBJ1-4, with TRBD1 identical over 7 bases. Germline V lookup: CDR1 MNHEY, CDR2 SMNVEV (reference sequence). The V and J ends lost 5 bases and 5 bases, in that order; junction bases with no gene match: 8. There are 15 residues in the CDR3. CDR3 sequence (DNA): TGTGCCAGCAGTCTTGCGACAGGGTGGAATGAAAAACTGTTTTTT. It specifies CASSLATGWNEKLFF. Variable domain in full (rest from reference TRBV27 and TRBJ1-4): EAQVTQNPRYLITVTGKKLTVTCSQNMNHEYMSWYRQDPGLGLRQIYYSMNVEVTDKGDVPEGYKVSRKEKRNFPLILESPSPNQTSLYFCASSLATGWNEKLFFGSGTQLSVL.

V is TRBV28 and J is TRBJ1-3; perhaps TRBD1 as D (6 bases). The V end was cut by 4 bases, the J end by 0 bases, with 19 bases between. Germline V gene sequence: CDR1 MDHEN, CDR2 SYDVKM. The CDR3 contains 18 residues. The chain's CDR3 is CASSSSQQGIVSGNTIYF. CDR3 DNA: TGTGCCAGCAGTTCCAGTCAACAGGGCATTGTCTCTGGAAACACCATATATTTT.

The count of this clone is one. The CDR3 region is CASRLVGQGAGREQYF. The DNA for the CDR3 is TGTGCCAGTAGATTGGTCGGACAGGGGGCGGGTCGGGAGCAGTACTTC. The V and J genes are TRBV19 and TRBJ2-7; 11 bases map to TRBD1. CDR1 and CDR2 from the germline V gene are LNHDA and SQIVND (reference sequence). The CDR3 runs to 16 residues. Unmatched junction bases numbered 14, after V lost 6 bases and J lost 7 bases.

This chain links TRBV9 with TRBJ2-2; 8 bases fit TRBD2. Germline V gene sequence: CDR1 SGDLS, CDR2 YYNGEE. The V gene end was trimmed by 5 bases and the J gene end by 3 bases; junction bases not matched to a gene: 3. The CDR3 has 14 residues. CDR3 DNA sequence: TGTGCCAGCAGGAGCGGGAGTTACACCGGGGAGCTGTTTTTT. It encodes CASRSGSYTGELFF.

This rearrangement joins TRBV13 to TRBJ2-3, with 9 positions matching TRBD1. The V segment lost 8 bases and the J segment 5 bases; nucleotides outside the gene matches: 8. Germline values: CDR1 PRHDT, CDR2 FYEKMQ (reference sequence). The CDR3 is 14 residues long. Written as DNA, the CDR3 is TGTGCCAGCCATACAGGGGGCGCCGGAGATACGCAGTATTTT. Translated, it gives CASHTGGAGDTQYF.

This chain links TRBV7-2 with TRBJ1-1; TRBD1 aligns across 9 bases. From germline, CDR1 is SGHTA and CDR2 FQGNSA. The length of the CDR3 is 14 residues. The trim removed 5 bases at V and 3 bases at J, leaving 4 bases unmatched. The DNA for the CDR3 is TGTGCCAGCAGCAGTGACAGGGGGGACACTGAAGCTTTCTTT. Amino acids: CASSSDRGDTEAFF.

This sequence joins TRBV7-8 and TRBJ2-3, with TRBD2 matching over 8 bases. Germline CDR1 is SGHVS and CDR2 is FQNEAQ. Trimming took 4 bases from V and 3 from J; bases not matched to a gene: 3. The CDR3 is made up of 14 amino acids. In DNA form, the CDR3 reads TGTGCCAGCAGCTACGGCGGGAGGACAGATACGCAGTATTTT. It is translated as CASSYGGRTDTQYF.

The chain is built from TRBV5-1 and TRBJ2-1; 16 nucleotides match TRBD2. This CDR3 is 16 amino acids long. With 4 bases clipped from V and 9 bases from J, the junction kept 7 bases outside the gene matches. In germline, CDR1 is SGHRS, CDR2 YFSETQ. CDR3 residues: CASSRGTSGRALEQFF. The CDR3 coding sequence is TGCGCCAGCAGCCGCGGGACTAGCGGGAGGGCGCTTGAGCAGTTCTTC.

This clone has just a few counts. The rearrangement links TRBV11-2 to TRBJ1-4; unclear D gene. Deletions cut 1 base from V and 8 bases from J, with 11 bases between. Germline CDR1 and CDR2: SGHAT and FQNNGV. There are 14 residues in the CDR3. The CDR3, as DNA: TGTGCCAGCAGCTTAGGGCAGGCTTCCGAAAAACTGTTTTTT. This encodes CASSLGQASEKLFF.

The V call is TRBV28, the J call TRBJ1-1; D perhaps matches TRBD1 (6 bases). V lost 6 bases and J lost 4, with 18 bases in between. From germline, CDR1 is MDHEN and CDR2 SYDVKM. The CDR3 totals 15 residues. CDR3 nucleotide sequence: TGTGCCAGCAGAACTCCCTCGACAGGTAGCACTGAAGCTTTCTTT. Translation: CASRTPSTGSTEAFF.

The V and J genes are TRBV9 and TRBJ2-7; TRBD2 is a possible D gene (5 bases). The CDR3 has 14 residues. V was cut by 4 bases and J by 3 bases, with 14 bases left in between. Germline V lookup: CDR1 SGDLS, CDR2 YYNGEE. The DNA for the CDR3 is TGTGCCAGCAGCCTGGGGAGTGGGGTCTACGAGCAGTACTTC. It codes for CASSLGSGVYEQYF.

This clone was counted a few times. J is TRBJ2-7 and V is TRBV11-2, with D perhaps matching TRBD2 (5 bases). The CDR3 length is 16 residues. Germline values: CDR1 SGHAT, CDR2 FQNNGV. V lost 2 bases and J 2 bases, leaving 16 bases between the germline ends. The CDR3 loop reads CASSLRTASHPYEQYF. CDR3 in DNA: TGTGCCAGCAGCTTACGGACTGCGTCACACCCCTACGAGCAGTACTTC.

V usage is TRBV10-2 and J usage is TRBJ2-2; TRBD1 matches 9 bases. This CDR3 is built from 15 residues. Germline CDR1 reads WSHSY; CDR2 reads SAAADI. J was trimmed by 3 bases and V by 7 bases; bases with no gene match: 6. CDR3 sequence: CASKKDRGDTGELFF. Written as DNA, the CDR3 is TGCGCCAGCAAGAAGGACAGGGGTGACACCGGGGAGCTGTTTTTT.

CDR3 sequence reads: CASSEYDRGLSPLHF. DNA of the CDR3: TGTGCCAGCAGTGAATACGACAGGGGGCTTTCACCCCTCCACTTT. This rearrangement joins TRBV25-1 to TRBJ1-6; TRBD1 aligns across 10 bases. This CDR3 is 15 amino acids long. V gave up 0 bases and J gave up 9 bases; unmatched junction bases: 2. Germline lookup yields CDR1 MGHDK and CDR2 SYGVNS.

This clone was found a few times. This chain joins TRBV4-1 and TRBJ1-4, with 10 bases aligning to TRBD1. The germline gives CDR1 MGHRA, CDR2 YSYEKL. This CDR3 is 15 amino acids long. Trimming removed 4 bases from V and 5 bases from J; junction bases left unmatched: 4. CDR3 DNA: TGCGCCAGCAGCCGGACAGGGGGTCCAAATGAAAAACTGTTTTTT. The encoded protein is CASSRTGGPNEKLFF.

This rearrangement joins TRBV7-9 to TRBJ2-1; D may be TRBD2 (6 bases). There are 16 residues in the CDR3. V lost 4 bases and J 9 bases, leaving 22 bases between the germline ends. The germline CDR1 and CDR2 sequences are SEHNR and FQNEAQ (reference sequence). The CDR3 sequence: CASSSALGGWQIEQFF. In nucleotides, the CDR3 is TGTGCCAGCAGCTCCGCCCTGGGAGGATGGCAAATTGAGCAGTTCTTC.

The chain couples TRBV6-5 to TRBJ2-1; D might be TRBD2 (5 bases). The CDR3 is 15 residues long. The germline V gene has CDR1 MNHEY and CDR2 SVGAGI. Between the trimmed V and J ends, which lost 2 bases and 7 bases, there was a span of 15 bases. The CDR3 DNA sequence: TGTGCCAGCAGTTACGGACCTGGCCCGGGGAATGAGCAGTTCTTC. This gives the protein CASSYGPGPGNEQFF.